These 28 T cell receptor beta chains were all obtained from the same sample, sequenced in a study of blood T cell repertoires in COVID-19. Data came from immunoSEQ multiplex PCR; TCRdb stores just in-frame clones and leaves some out. The sample carries about 46,000 clones, around 84% recorded once. The sequencing sample was made of peripheral blood. These receptors came from a man older than 75 with active COVID-19.

The chain has TRBV7-2 and TRBJ2-1; D is possibly TRBD1 (5 bases). This CDR3 has 16 amino acids. V shed 2 bases and J shed 2 bases, with 13 bases lying between them. Germline V CDR1 and CDR2: SGHTA, FQGNSA. The CDR3 DNA follows: TGTGCCAGCAGCTTAAGGATGGACACTACCTACAATGAGCAGTTCTTC. It encodes CASSLRMDTTYNEQFF.

The chain links TRBV11-2 to TRBJ2-2, with D possibly matching TRBD1 (6 bases). V was clipped by 7 bases and J by 0 bases, with 12 bases between them. The germline gives CDR1 SGHAT, CDR2 FQNNGV. This CDR3 contains 15 residues. The CDR3 DNA sequence: TGTGCCAGCATGAGGACAGTGGCGAACACCGGGGAGCTGTTTTTT. Translation: CASMRTVANTGELFF.

The chain carries TRBV20-1 and TRBJ2-7; the match to TRBD2 covers 9 bases. The length of the CDR3 is 17 residues. The germline gives CDR1 DFQATT, CDR2 SNEGSKA (reference sequence). The V segment lost 3 bases and the J segment 4 bases; nucleotides outside the gene matches: 16. In nucleotides, the CDR3 is TGCAGTGCTAGTGGAGCAGCTATAGCGGGAGTAAGGTACGAGCAGTACTTC. This encodes CSASGAAIAGVRYEQYF.

The chain has TRBV2 and TRBJ2-1; weak D call: TRBD2 (6 bases). V was pared by 3 bases and J by 7 bases, with 16 bases between. This CDR3 comprises 15 residues. In germline, CDR1 is SNHLY, CDR2 FYNNEI. The CDR3 is CASSEEGGSINEQFF. CDR3 nucleotides: TGTGCCAGCAGTGAGGAGGGAGGATCAATTAATGAGCAGTTCTTC. Looking up the rest from reference TRBV2 and TRBJ2-1 gives the full variable domain: EPEVTQTPSHQVTQMGQEVILRCVPISNHLYFYWYRQILGQKVEFLVSFYNNEISEKSEIFDDQFSVERPDGSNFTLKIRSTKLEDSAMYFCASSEEGGSINEQFFGPGTRLTVL.

This chain connects TRBV6-2 or TRBV6-3 to TRBJ2-5; D gene ambiguous. Deletions cut 8 bases from V and 3 bases from J, with 7 bases between. From germline, CDR1 is MNHEY and CDR2 SVGEGT. The CDR3 is 11 residues long. The chain's CDR3 is CASGFKETQYF. The CDR3 bases are TGTGCCAGCGGTTTCAAAGAGACCCAGTACTTC.

The chain carries TRBV5-5 and TRBJ2-7; 14 bases are shared with TRBD2. CDR3 length equals 15 residues. Unmatched junction bases numbered 2, after V lost 0 bases and J lost 6 bases. Germline CDR1 is SGHKS and CDR2 is YYEKEE (reference sequence). The DNA for the CDR3 is TGTGCCAGCAGCTTGGGCGGGACTAGCGGGAGCGAGCAGTACTTC. Residues: CASSLGGTSGSEQYF.

V usage is TRBV6-4 and J usage is TRBJ1-1, with D perhaps matching TRBD1 (5 bases). Trimming removed 6 bases at V and 0 bases at J, with 11 bases between. The CDR3 is 14 residues long. CDR1 is MRHNA and CDR2 is SNTAGT in the germline V gene. The CDR3 is CASSPGGVNTEAFF. The CDR3 DNA sequence: TGTGCCAGCAGCCCGGGAGGGGTGAACACTGAAGCTTTCTTT.

V gene TRBV27 combines with J gene TRBJ2-2; 7 bases match TRBD1. The CDR3 consists of 16 residues. Germline loops: CDR1 MNHEY, CDR2 SMNVEV (reference sequence). V lost 0 bases, J lost 7 bases, and 8 bases stayed unmatched. The CDR3 protein is CASSLSGGKFIGELFF. For the CDR3, the DNA is TGTGCCAGCAGTTTATCAGGGGGCAAGTTTATCGGGGAGCTGTTTTTT.

The gene calls are TRBV10-3 and TRBJ2-5, with TRBD2 matching over 8 bases. After removal of 8 bases from V and 2 bases from J, the junction contained 13 bases not matched to a gene. The CDR3 extends over 16 amino acids. Germline CDR1 reads ENHRY; CDR2 reads SYGVKD. This CDR3 reads CAICVDTGGDQETQYF. CDR3 in DNA: TGTGCCATCTGTGTGGACACGGGGGGGGATCAAGAGACCCAGTACTTC.

The rearrangement uses TRBV15 and TRBJ2-6; 9 bases are shared with TRBD1. The CDR3 runs to 19 residues. The V gene end was trimmed by 4 bases and the J gene end by 0 bases; junction bases not matched to a gene: 10. Germline V gene data show CDR1 as LNHNV and CDR2 as YYDKDF (reference sequence). CDR3 loop: CATSKGYGTGLSGANVLTF. The CDR3 coding sequence is TGTGCCACCAGCAAGGGGTACGGGACAGGGCTCTCTGGGGCCAACGTCCTGACTTTC.

This chain uses TRBV7-8 with TRBJ2-7, with 7 bases matching TRBD1. V was clipped by 1 base and J by 3 bases; unmatched bases: 6. Germline lookup yields CDR1 SGHVS and CDR2 FQNEAQ. The CDR3 consists of 15 residues. CDR3 nucleotide sequence: TGTGCCAGCAGCTTAGTACAGGGGCCAAACTACGAGCAGTACTTC. Translating it yields CASSLVQGPNYEQYF. The complete variable domain, with remaining parts taken from reference TRBV7-8 and TRBJ2-7, reads GAGVSQSPRYKVAKRGQDVALRCDPISGHVSLFWYQQALGQGPEFLTYFQNEAQLDKSGLPSDRFFAERPEGSVSTLKIQRTQQEDSAVYLCASSLVQGPNYEQYFGPGTRLTVT.

V usage is TRBV6-1 and J usage is TRBJ2-7, with 13 bases lining up with TRBD2. Per the germline V gene, CDR1 is MNHNS and CDR2 is SASEGT. The CDR3 totals 18 residues. Trimming took 0 bases from V and 4 from J; bases not matched to a gene: 9. CDR3 in amino acids: CASSEATKGTSGMYEQYF. Written as DNA, the CDR3 is TGTGCCAGCAGTGAAGCTACTAAAGGGACTAGCGGGATGTACGAGCAGTACTTC.

The gene calls are TRBV5-1 and TRBJ1-1, with TRBD1 matching over 7 bases. Germline values: CDR1 SGHRS, CDR2 YFSETQ. The V and J ends lost 4 bases and 0 bases, in that order; junction bases with no gene match: 6. The CDR3 consists of 15 residues. The chain's CDR3 is CASSLGQTLNTEAFF. CDR3 DNA: TGCGCCAGCAGCCTGGGACAGACATTGAACACTGAAGCTTTCTTT.

The chain couples TRBV28 to TRBJ2-5, with 7 bases that match TRBD2. The length of the CDR3 is 15 residues. The germline V gene has CDR1 MDHEN and CDR2 SYDVKM. V dropped 5 bases and J dropped 4; count of bases not matched to a gene: 10. CDR3 residues: CASSPQAGYIETQYF. The CDR3 DNA reads as TGTGCCAGCAGTCCGCAAGCGGGATATATAGAGACCCAGTACTTC.

The V and J genes are TRBV7-2 and TRBJ1-2, with D possibly matching TRBD1 (6 bases). V shed 5 bases and J shed 4 bases, with 23 bases lying between them. CDR3 length equals 17 residues. Germline CDR1 reads SGHTA; CDR2 reads FQGNSA. The CDR3 spells CASSGRPRGPRPYGYTF. CDR3 DNA sequence: TGTGCCAGCAGCGGACGACCCAGGGGACCCCGTCCCTATGGCTACACCTTC.

The chain has TRBV27 and TRBJ1-1; D is perhaps TRBD1 (6 bases). This CDR3 is built from 16 residues. The V gene lost 4 bases and the J gene lost 3 bases, with 18 bases spanning the gap. Germline values: CDR1 MNHEY, CDR2 SMNVEV (reference sequence). Written as DNA, the CDR3 is TGTGCCAGCAGTTCCCTCCTGACAGGAAAGGACACTGAAGCTTTCTTT. Translation: CASSSLLTGKDTEAFF.

This chain connects TRBV5-4 to TRBJ2-6, with 10 nucleotides matching TRBD2. Losses at the gene ends were 8 bases for V and 1 base for J; bases not matched to a gene: 12. This CDR3 has 18 amino acids. Germline assignment: CDR1 SGHNT and CDR2 YYREEE (reference sequence). CDR3 protein: CASLWSSGSFSGANVLTF. CDR3 coding DNA: TGTGCCAGTTTGTGGTCTAGCGGGAGCTTTTCTGGGGCCAACGTCCTGACTTTC.

The chain couples TRBV18 to TRBJ1-5; perhaps TRBD1 as D (5 bases). Trimming took 2 bases from V and 6 from J, leaving 14 bases between them. This CDR3 region has 15 residues. The germline CDR1 and CDR2 sequences are KGHSH and LQKENI. The CDR3 DNA is TGTGCCAGCTCACCAACGTTTCCAGGGCCTCAGCCCCAGCATTTT. Its protein product is CASSPTFPGPQPQHF.

The chain is built from TRBV25-1 and TRBJ2-1, with 9 positions matching TRBD2. Germline values: CDR1 MGHDK, CDR2 SYGVNS. This CDR3 is 18 amino acids long. V trimming: 4 bases; J trimming: 8 bases; junction bases outside the gene matches: 18. Written as DNA, the CDR3 is TGTGCCAGCAGTGGGGGGGGCTTTGCGGGAGGGCCCCCCTATGAGCAGTTCTTC. Amino acids: CASSGGGFAGGPPYEQFF. The full variable domain, rest sourced from reference TRBV25-1 and TRBJ2-1, is EADIYQTPRYLVIGTGKKITLECSQTMGHDKMYWYQQDPGMELHLIHYSYGVNSTEKGDLSSESTVSRIRTEHFPLTLESARPSHTSQYLCASSGGGFAGGPPYEQFFGPGTRLTVL.

The rearrangement links TRBV3-1 (or the pseudogene TRBV3-2) to TRBJ1-2, with D perhaps TRBD1 (5 bases). Germline values: CDR1 LGHDT, CDR2 YNNKEL (reference sequence). This CDR3 has 14 residues. The V end lost 0 bases, the J end lost 4 bases, and 9 bases lay between the germline ends. The CDR3 nucleotides read TGTGCCAGCAGCCAAGAGGCAGGGATCTATGGCTACACCTTC. It translates to CASSQEAGIYGYTF.

The chain uses TRBV27 and TRBJ1-2, with 8 bases lining up with TRBD1. Germline-derived CDR1 and CDR2 are MNHEY and SMNVEV (reference sequence). The CDR3 is made up of 15 amino acids. V gave up 5 bases and J gave up 0 bases; unmatched junction bases: 5. The CDR3: CASSLGQGTNYGYTF. The CDR3 nucleotides are TGTGCCAGCAGTCTAGGACAGGGAACTAACTATGGCTACACCTTC.

The chain uses TRBV27 and TRBJ2-1, with D possibly TRBD2 on 5 matching bases. Germline lookup yields CDR1 MNHEY and CDR2 SMNVEV (reference sequence). The CDR3 covers 16 residues. The ends were cut back, 8 bases at V and 4 bases at J, with 21 bases in the middle. CDR3 amino acids: CASYPRGPAQYNEQFF. The CDR3 coding sequence is TGTGCCAGCTATCCGAGAGGGCCTGCTCAGTACAATGAGCAGTTCTTC.

This sequence joins TRBV25-1 and TRBJ2-3; 9 nucleotides align to TRBD1. The length of the CDR3 is 17 residues. After removal of 2 bases from V and 0 bases from J, the junction contained 6 bases not matched to a gene. Germline V gene lookup returns CDR1 MGHDK and CDR2 SYGVNS. In DNA form, the CDR3 reads TGTGCCAGCAGTGAAGTATTGGGACAGGGAAGCACAGATACGCAGTATTTT. Translation gives CASSEVLGQGSTDTQYF.

The V and J genes are TRBV3-1 (or the pseudogene TRBV3-2) and TRBJ2-7; the match to TRBD1 covers 9 bases. V shed 4 bases, J shed 1 base, and the junction held 8 bases outside the gene matches. The CDR3 has 16 residues. The V gene's germline CDR1 is LGHDT and CDR2 YNNKEL (reference sequence). In nucleotides, the CDR3 is TGTGCCAGCAGCCTACTGGGCGGACAGGGGTCCTACGAGCAGTACTTC. Translated: CASSLLGGQGSYEQYF.

The V call is TRBV3-1 (or the pseudogene TRBV3-2), the J call TRBJ2-6; D gene ambiguous. Trimming took 3 bases from V and 1 from J, leaving 7 bases between them. Germline lookup yields CDR1 LGHDT and CDR2 YNNKEL (reference sequence). CDR3 length: 15 residues. As DNA, the CDR3 is TGTGCCAGCAGCCATCAAGCGTCTGGGGCCAACGTCCTGACTTTC. Amino acid sequence: CASSHQASGANVLTF.

The chain recombines TRBV7-2 with TRBJ2-7; possible D gene TRBD2, 6 bases. The CDR3 extends over 14 amino acids. The V gene lost 3 bases and the J gene lost 3 bases, with 12 bases spanning the gap. Germline lookup yields CDR1 SGHTA and CDR2 FQGNSA. CDR3 in DNA: TGTGCCAGCAGCTTCGGACGGAGGGGCTACGAGCAGTACTTC. Translating it yields CASSFGRRGYEQYF. The full variable domain, rest sourced from reference TRBV7-2 and TRBJ2-7, is GAGVSQSPSNKVTEKGKDVELRCDPISGHTALYWYRQSLGQGLEFLIYFQGNSAPDKSGLPSDRFSAERTGGSVSTLTIQRTQQEDSAVYLCASSFGRRGYEQYFGPGTRLTVT.

The V and J genes are TRBV11-3 and TRBJ2-1; 7 bases line up with TRBD1. This CDR3 has 15 amino acids. Germline CDR1 reads SGHNT; CDR2 reads YENEEA. The V segment lost 5 bases and the J segment 2 bases; nucleotides outside the gene matches: 6. Here the CDR3 reads CASSLGQITYNEQFF. The CDR3 DNA reads TGTGCCAGCAGCCTGGGACAGATTACCTACAATGAGCAGTTCTTC.

This rearrangement joins TRBV11-2 to TRBJ1-1; D call uncertain. The CDR3 extends over 12 amino acids. V was shortened by 1 base and J by 8 bases, with 8 bases between the two germline ends. CDR1 and CDR2 from the germline V gene are SGHAT and FQNNGV. The CDR3 DNA reads TGTGCCAGCAGCTTAGTGAGGGCAGAAGCTTTCTTT. Translated: CASSLVRAEAFF.